The 16 T cell receptor beta chains below all came from one sample that was sequenced in a study of T cell responses to AZD1222 COVID-19 vaccine. Clones were read by immunoSEQ multiplex PCR, and TCRdb kept only the in-frame ones, dropping some. The data hold about 55,000 clones, with 70% to 90% observed a single time. This specimen was peripheral blood, taken on day 0 of AZD1222 vaccination. The receptors stem from an adult in good health.

The chain uses TRBV4-2 and TRBJ1-2, with TRBD1 identical over 8 bases. CDR1 and CDR2 (germline): LGHNA, YNFKEQ. This CDR3 has 15 residues. V shed 5 bases, J shed 2 bases, and the junction held 7 bases outside the gene matches. The CDR3 DNA follows: TGTGCCAGCAGCGCCCGGACAGGGAGGAACTATGGCTACACCTTC. Protein product: CASSARTGRNYGYTF.

The chain joins TRBV18 to TRBJ1-1, with unresolved D. The germline gives CDR1 KGHSH, CDR2 LQKENI. Trimming cost V 6 bases and J 7 bases, with 12 bases left between them. The CDR3 has 12 amino acids. Here the CDR3 reads CASSQGMGEAFF. In DNA form, the CDR3 reads TGTGCCAGCTCCCAAGGGATGGGTGAAGCTTTCTTT.

The chain carries TRBV19 and TRBJ2-2; TRBD1 aligns across 7 bases. The CDR3 length is 16 residues. Germline V lookup: CDR1 LNHDA, CDR2 SQIVND (reference sequence). V was clipped by 6 bases and J by 0 bases; unmatched bases: 7. CDR3: CASRNGGQSNTGELFF. DNA for the CDR3: TGTGCCAGTAGGAATGGGGGACAGTCGAACACCGGGGAGCTGTTTTTT. The complete variable domain, with remaining parts taken from reference TRBV19 and TRBJ2-2, reads DGGITQSPKYLFRKEGQNVTLSCEQNLNHDAMYWYRQDPGQGLRLIYYSQIVNDFQKGDIAEGYSVSREKKESFPLTVTSAQKNPTAFYLCASRNGGQSNTGELFFGEGSRLTVL.

The chain links TRBV7-2 to TRBJ1-2, with D unresolved. V was clipped by 1 base and J by 4 bases, with 7 bases between them. Germline CDR1 is SGHTA and CDR2 is FQGNSA. The CDR3 contains 13 residues. The CDR3 nucleotides are TGTGCCAGCAGCTTAGAGGCGACCTATGGCTACACCTTC. Its protein product is CASSLEATYGYTF.

This clone was observed a single time. The chain has TRBV5-1 and TRBJ2-2, with 11 bases fitting TRBD1. Germline V lookup: CDR1 SGHRS, CDR2 YFSETQ. The CDR3 runs to 17 residues. Trimming at V came to 0 bases and at J to 0 bases, leaving 1 base not matched to a gene. The CDR3 coding sequence is TGCGCCAGCAGCTTGGAGGGACAGGGGGCGAACACCGGGGAGCTGTTTTTT. The encoded protein is CASSLEGQGANTGELFF.

The CDR3 nucleotides are TGTGCCATCAGTGAGCCACAGCTAGATACGCAGTATTTT. Its translation: CAISEPQLDTQYF. The V and J genes are TRBV10-3 and TRBJ2-3; no clear D gene. The CDR3 extends over 13 amino acids. V gave up 2 bases and J gave up 5 bases, with 8 bases separating them. Per the germline V gene, CDR1 is ENHRY and CDR2 is SYGVKD.

This clone was observed a handful of times. The rearrangement uses TRBV19 and TRBJ1-2, with 7 bases fitting TRBD1. This CDR3 contains 13 residues. J was trimmed by 8 bases and V by 1 base; bases with no gene match: 4. Germline V gives CDR1 LNHDA, CDR2 SQIVND (reference sequence). The CDR3 nucleotides are TGTGCCAGTAGTATAGCAGGGGGTTTGGGCTACACCTTC. Translating gives CASSIAGGLGYTF. Full variable domain (rest looked up from reference TRBV19 and TRBJ1-2): DGGITQSPKYLFRKEGQNVTLSCEQNLNHDAMYWYRQDPGQGLRLIYYSQIVNDFQKGDIAEGYSVSREKKESFPLTVTSAQKNPTAFYLCASSIAGGLGYTFGSGTRLTVV.

This sequence joins TRBV10-3 and TRBJ2-6; TRBD1 aligns across 7 bases. The CDR3 is made up of 22 amino acids. V shed 6 bases and J 0 bases; nucleotides not matched to a gene: 23. Germline values: CDR1 ENHRY, CDR2 SYGVKD. The CDR3 loop reads CAIRVFDRVSILNHSGANVLTF. Written as DNA, the CDR3 is TGTGCCATCAGGGTATTTGACAGGGTCTCTATTCTTAATCACTCTGGGGCCAACGTCCTGACTTTC.

This clone was detected a few times. The chain combines TRBV5-1 with TRBJ2-1; D uncertain. Germline values: CDR1 SGHRS, CDR2 YFSETQ. There are 14 residues in the CDR3. V dropped 4 bases and J dropped 5 bases, with 13 bases sitting between them. The CDR3 spells CASSIEQANNEQFF. CDR3 DNA sequence: TGCGCCAGCAGCATCGAGCAGGCCAACAATGAGCAGTTCTTC.

V gene TRBV6-5 combines with J gene TRBJ2-2, with no clear D. The V gene's germline CDR1 is MNHEY and CDR2 SVGAGI. The CDR3 has 13 amino acids. V dropped 5 bases and J dropped 6 bases, with 10 bases sitting between them. In nucleotides, the CDR3 is TGTGCCAGCAGTCAAACGGAATCCGGGGAGCTGTTTTTT. Amino acids: CASSQTESGELFF.

V and J are TRBV7-9 and TRBJ2-7; D remains unclear. Germline V CDR1 and CDR2: SEHNR, FQNEAQ (reference sequence). The V end was cut by 1 base, the J end by 1 base, with 8 bases between. The CDR3 totals 14 residues. The CDR3 region is CASSLDSPSYEQYF. In DNA, the CDR3 is TGTGCCAGCAGCTTAGACAGCCCTTCCTACGAGCAGTACTTC.

Turning to this clone: One end of the junction varies from germline; a read error may be responsible. This sequence joins TRBV19 and TRBJ1-5, with 11 positions matching TRBD1. Germline V CDR1 and CDR2: LNHDA, SQIVND (reference sequence). The CDR3 is 16 residues long. This chain's CDR3 is CASTIAGQGARQPQHF. In DNA, the CDR3 is TGTGCCAGTACTATAGCCGGACAGGGGGCACGACAGCCCCAGCATTTT.

CDR3 in amino acids: CASRRTPPRGQNEKLFF. The CDR3 bases are TGTGCCAGCAGAAGAACCCCCCCCAGGGGGCAAAATGAAAAACTGTTTTTT. The genes are TRBV5-4 and TRBJ1-4, with 8 bases fitting TRBD1. In germline, CDR1 is SGHNT, CDR2 YYREEE (reference sequence). The J segment lost 5 bases and the V segment lost 5 bases, leaving 14 bases of the junction unmatched. CDR3 size: 17 residues.

The chain links TRBV7-2 to TRBJ2-7, with a tentative D call TRBD1 (6 bases). Between the trimmed V and J ends, which lost 1 base and 3 bases, there was a span of 19 bases. CDR3 size: 17 residues. CDR1 is SGHTA and CDR2 is FQGNSA in the germline V gene. The chain's CDR3 is CASSLGVQGIDSYEQYF. In DNA, the CDR3 is TGTGCCAGCAGCTTAGGGGTACAGGGAATCGATAGCTACGAGCAGTACTTC.

The chain combines TRBV7-9 with TRBJ1-1, with 10 positions matching TRBD1. CDR1 and CDR2 (germline): SEHNR, FQNEAQ (reference sequence). V lost 1 base to trimming and J lost 3 bases; unmatched junction nucleotides: 2. CDR3 length: 15 residues. CDR3 loop: CASSLGQGADTEAFF. The CDR3 coding sequence is TGTGCCAGCAGCTTAGGACAGGGGGCGGACACTGAAGCTTTCTTT.

The V call is TRBV7-3, the J call TRBJ2-6; no clear D. CDR1 SGHTA and CDR2 FQGTGA come from the germline V gene. The CDR3 totals 15 residues. Trimming cost V 5 bases and J 1 base, with 9 bases left between them. This CDR3 reads CASSPGGSGANVLTF. Written as DNA, the CDR3 is TGTGCCAGCAGCCCGGGCGGTTCTGGGGCCAACGTCCTGACTTTC.